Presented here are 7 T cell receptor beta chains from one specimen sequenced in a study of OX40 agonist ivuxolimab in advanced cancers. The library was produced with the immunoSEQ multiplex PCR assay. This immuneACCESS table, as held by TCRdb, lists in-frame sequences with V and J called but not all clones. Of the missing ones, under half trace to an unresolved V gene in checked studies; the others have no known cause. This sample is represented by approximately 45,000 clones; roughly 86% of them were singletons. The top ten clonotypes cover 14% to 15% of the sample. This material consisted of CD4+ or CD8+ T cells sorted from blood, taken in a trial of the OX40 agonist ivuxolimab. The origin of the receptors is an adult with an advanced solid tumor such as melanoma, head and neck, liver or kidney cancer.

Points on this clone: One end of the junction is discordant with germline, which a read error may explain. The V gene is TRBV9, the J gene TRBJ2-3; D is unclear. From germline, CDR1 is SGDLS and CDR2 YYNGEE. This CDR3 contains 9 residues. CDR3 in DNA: TGTGCCAGCAGCGTACATGAGGATTTT. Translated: CASSVHEDF.

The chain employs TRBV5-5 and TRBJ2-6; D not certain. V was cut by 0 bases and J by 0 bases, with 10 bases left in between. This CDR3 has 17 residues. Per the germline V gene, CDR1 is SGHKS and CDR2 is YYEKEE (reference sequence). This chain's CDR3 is CASSLGRIDSGANVLTF. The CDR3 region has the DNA TGTGCCAGCAGCTTGGGGCGGATAGACTCTGGGGCCAACGTCCTGACTTTC.

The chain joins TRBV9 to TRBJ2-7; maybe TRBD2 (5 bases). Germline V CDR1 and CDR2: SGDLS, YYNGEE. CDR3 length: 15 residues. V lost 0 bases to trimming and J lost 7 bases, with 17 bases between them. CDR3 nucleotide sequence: TGTGCCAGCAGCGTAGCGTCTAGCCGGACCGTTGAGCAGTACTTC. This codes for CASSVASSRTVEQYF.

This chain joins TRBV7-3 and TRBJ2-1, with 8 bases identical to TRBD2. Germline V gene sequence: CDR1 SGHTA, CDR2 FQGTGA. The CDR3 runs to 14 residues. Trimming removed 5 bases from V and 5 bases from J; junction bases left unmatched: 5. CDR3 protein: CASSLAGRDNEQFF. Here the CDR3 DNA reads TGTGCCAGCAGCCTAGCGGGCCGCGACAATGAGCAGTTCTTC.

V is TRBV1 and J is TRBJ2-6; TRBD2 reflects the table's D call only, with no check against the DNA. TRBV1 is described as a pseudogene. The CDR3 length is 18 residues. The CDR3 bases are TGCTTCCCTTCCAAGAGGAGGGGCCGGCCCTCTGGGGCCAACGTCCTGACTTTC. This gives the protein CFPSKRRGRPSGANVLTF.

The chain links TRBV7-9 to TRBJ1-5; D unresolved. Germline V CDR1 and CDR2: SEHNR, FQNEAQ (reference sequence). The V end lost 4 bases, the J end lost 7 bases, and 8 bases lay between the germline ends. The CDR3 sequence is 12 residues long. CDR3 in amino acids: CASSSTEQPQHF. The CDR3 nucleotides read TGTGCCAGCAGCTCAACAGAGCAGCCCCAGCATTTT.

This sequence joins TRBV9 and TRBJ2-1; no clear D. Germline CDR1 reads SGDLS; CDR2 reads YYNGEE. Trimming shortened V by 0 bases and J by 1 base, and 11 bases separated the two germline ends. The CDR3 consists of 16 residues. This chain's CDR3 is CASSVVRSPSYNEQFF. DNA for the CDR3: TGTGCCAGCAGCGTAGTGCGGAGCCCGTCCTACAATGAGCAGTTCTTC.